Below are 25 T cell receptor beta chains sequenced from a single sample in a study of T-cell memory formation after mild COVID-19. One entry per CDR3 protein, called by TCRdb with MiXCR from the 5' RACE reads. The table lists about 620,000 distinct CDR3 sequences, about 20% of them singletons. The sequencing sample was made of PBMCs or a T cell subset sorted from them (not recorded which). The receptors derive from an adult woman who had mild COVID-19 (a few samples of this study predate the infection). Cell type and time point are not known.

The CDR3, as DNA: TGCGCCAGCAGCTTACCGGGACAGGACCTGTTTTTT. It encodes CASSLPGQDLFF. This chain links TRBV5-1 with TRBJ1-4; TRBD1 matches at 8 bases. Trimming cost V 2 bases and J 14 bases; bases outside gene matches: 5. The CDR3 is 12 residues long. Per germline, CDR1 SGHRS and CDR2 YFSETQ.

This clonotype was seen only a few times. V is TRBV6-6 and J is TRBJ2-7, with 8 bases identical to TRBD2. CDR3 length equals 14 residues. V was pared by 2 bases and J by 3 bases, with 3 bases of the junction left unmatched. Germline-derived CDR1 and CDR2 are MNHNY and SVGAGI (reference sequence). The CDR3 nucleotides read TGTGCCAGCAGTTACCCGGGACTAGTCTACGAGCAGTACTTC. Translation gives CASSYPGLVYEQYF.

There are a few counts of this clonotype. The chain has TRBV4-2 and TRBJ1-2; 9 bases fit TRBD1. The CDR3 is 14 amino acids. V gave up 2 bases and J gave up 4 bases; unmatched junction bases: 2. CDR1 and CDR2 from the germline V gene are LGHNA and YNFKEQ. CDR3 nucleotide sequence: TGTGCCAGCAGCCAATCGGACAGGGGCTATGGCTACACCTTC. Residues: CASSQSDRGYGYTF.

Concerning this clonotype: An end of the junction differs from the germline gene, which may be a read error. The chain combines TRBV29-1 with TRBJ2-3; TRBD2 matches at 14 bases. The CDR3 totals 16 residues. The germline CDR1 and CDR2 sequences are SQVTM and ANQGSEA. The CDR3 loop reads CSVEGTSGSLTDTQYF. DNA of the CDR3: TGCAGCGTCGAAGGGACTAGCGGGAGCCTCACAGATACGCAGTATTTT.

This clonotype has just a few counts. The CDR3 coding sequence is TGTGCCAGCAGCCGGTGGGGGTCCAATCAGCCCCAGCATTTT. Its translation: CASSRWGSNQPQHF. The chain is built from TRBV7-2 and TRBJ1-5; D may be TRBD1 (5 bases). V gave up 5 bases and J gave up 3 bases, with 11 bases separating them. This CDR3 is 14 amino acids long. The germline V gene has CDR1 SGHTA and CDR2 FQGNSA.

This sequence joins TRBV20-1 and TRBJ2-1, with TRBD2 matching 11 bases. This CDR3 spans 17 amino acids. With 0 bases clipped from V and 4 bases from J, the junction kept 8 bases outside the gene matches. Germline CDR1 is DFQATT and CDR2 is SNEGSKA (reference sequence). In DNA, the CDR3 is TGCAGTGCTAGAGAGATACTAGCGGGAGTTGGGTACAATGAGCAGTTCTTC. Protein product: CSAREILAGVGYNEQFF.

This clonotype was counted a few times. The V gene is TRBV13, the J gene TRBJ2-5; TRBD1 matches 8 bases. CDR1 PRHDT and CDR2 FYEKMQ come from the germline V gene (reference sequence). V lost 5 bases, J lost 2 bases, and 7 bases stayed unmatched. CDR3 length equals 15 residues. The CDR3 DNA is TGTGCCAGCAGCATCGGGACAGGCCAACAAGAGACCCAGTACTTC. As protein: CASSIGTGQQETQYF.

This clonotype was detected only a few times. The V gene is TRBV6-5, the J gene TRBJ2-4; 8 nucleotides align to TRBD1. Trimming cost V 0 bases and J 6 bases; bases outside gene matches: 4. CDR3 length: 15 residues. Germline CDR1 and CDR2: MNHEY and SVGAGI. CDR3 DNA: TGTGCCAGCAGTTACTCCCGGACAGGGATAAACATTCAGTACTTC. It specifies CASSYSRTGINIQYF.

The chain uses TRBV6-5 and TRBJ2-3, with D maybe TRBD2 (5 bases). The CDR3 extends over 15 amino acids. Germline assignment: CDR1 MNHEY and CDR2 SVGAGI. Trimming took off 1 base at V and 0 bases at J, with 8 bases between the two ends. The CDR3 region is CASSYFGGSTDTQYF. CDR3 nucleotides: TGTGCCAGCAGTTACTTCGGCGGGAGCACAGATACGCAGTATTTT.

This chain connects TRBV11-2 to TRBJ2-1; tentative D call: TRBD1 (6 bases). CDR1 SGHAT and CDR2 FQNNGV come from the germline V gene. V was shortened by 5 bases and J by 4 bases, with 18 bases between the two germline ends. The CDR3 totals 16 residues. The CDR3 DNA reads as TGTGCCAGCAGCCCCGGACTTAGGGGACATTACAATGAGCAGTTCTTC. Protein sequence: CASSPGLRGHYNEQFF.

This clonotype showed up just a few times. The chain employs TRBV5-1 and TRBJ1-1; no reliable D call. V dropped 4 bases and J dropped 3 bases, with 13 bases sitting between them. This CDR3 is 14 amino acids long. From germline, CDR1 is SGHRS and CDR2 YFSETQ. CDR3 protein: CASSRRTGDTEAFF. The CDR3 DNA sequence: TGCGCCAGCAGCCGACGGACGGGAGACACTGAAGCTTTCTTT.

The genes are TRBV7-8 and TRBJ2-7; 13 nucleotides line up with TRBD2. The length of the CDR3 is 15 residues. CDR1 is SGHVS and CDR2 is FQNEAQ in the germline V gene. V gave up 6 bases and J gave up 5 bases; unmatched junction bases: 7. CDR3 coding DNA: TGTGCCAGCAGTTCAGGACTAGCGGGAGCGAACGAGCAGTACTTC. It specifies CASSSGLAGANEQYF.

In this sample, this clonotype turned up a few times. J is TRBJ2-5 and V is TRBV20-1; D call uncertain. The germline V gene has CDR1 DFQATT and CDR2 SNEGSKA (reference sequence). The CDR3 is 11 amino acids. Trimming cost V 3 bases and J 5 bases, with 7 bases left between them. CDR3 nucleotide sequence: TGCAGTGCTAGCCCGAGGGAGACCCAGTACTTC. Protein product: CSASPRETQYF.

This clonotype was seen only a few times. Here the CDR3 reads CASSEDEQYF. The CDR3 coding sequence is TGTGCCAGCAGTGAAGACGAGCAGTACTTC. This chain uses TRBV2 with TRBJ2-7, with D unclear. CDR3 length: 10 residues. The V and J ends lost 1 base and 5 bases respectively, with 0 bases between them. CDR1 SNHLY and CDR2 FYNNEI come from the germline V gene.

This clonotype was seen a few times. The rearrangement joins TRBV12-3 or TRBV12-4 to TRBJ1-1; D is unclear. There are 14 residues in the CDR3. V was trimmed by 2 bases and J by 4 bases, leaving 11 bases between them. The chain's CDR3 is CASSLRRAGTEAFF. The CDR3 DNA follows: TGTGCCAGCAGTTTAAGGAGGGCGGGCACTGAAGCTTTCTTT.

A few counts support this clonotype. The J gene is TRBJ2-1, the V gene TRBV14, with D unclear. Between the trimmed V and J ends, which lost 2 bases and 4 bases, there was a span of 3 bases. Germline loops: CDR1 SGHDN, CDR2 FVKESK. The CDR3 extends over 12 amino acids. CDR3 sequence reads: CASSQYYNEQFF. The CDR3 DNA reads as TGTGCCAGCAGCCAATATTACAATGAGCAGTTCTTC.

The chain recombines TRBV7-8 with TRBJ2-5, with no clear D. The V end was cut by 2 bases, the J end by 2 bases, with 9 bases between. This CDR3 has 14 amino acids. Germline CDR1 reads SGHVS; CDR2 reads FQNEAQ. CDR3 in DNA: TGTGCCAGCAGCTTAATGGCCACTCAAGAGACCCAGTACTTC. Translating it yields CASSLMATQETQYF.

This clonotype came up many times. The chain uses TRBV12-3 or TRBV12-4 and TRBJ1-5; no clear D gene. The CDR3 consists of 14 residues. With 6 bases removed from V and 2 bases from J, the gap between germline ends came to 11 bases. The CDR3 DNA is TGTGCCAGCAGCCTGGGCCAGGGCAATCAGCCCCAGCATTTT. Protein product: CASSLGQGNQPQHF.

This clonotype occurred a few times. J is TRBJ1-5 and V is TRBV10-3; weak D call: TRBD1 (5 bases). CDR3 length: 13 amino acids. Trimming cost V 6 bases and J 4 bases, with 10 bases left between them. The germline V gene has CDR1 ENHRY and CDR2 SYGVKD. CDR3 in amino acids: CAISPQENQPQHF. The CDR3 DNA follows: TGTGCCATCAGCCCACAGGAGAATCAGCCCCAGCATTTT.

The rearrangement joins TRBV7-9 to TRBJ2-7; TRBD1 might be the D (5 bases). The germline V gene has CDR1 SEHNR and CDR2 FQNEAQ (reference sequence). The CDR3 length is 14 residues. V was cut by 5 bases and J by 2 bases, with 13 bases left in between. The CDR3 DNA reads TGTGCCAGCAGCACCTCGACAGTTGCCTACGAGCAGTACTTC. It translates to CASSTSTVAYEQYF. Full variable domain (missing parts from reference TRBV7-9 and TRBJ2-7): DTGVSQNPRHKITKRGQNVTFRCDPISEHNRLYWYRQTLGQGPEFLTYFQNEAQLEKSRLLSDRFSAERPKGSFSTLEIQRTEQGDSAMYLCASSTSTVAYEQYFGPGTRLTVT.

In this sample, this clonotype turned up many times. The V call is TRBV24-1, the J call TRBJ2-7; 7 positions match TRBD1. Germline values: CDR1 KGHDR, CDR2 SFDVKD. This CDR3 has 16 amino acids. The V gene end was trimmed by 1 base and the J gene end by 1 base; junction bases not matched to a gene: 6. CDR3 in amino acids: CATSDFYRTGSYEQYF. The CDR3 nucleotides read TGTGCCACCAGTGATTTCTACCGGACAGGTTCCTACGAGCAGTACTTC.

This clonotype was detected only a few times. The CDR3 DNA sequence: TGTGCCAGCAGCTCCGAGGTGGGGGGCTACGAGCAGTACTTC. This codes for CASSSEVGGYEQYF. The J gene is TRBJ2-7, the V gene TRBV7-2, with D possibly being TRBD2 (6 bases). The CDR3 totals 14 residues. Germline-derived CDR1 and CDR2 are SGHTA and FQGNSA. The ends were cut back, 4 bases at V and 3 bases at J, with 13 bases in the middle.

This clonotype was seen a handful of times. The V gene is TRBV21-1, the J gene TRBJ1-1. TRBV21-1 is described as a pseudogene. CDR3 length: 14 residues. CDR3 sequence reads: CASSKGRLNTEAFF. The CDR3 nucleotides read TGTGCCAGCAGCAAAGGACGGTTGAACACTGAAGCTTTCTTT.

CDR3 coding DNA: TGTGCCAGCAGCATAGTCACCGGGACAGGGAATTCACCCCTCCACTTT. Amino acid sequence: CASSIVTGTGNSPLHF. The chain combines TRBV28 with TRBJ1-6; 9 bases are a match to TRBD1. Germline CDR1 MDHEN, CDR2 SYDVKM. The CDR3 has 16 residues. V trimming: 6 bases; J trimming: 7 bases; junction bases outside the gene matches: 10.

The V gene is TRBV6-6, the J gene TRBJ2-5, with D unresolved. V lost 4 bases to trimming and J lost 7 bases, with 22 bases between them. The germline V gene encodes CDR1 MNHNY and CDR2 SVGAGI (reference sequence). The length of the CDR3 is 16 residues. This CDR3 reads CASSLPAGGTMGTQYF. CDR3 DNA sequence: TGTGCCAGCAGTTTACCGGCCGGCGGTACTATGGGGACCCAGTACTTC.